This TCR beta chain derives from a study of response to subunit inactivated influenza vaccine. Study-wide results and caveats: Researchers suggested that each seasonal influenza vaccination recruits few new T cells.

From the RT-PCR reads, TCRdb called clonotypes with MiXCR, one entry per CDR3 protein. This sample has about 650,000 distinct CDR3 sequences; 14% occur once, and the top ten carry 7.5% to 8%. The length of the CDR3 is 14 residues. Germline CDR1 reads LGHDT; CDR2 reads YNNKEL (reference sequence). Germline trimming cut 6 bases from V and 4 bases from J; bases unmatched to any gene: 3. This clonotype was picked up many times. Antigen: not known. This clonotype originated in a man aged 45 to 65 who received an inactivated influenza vaccine. The input for sequencing was PBMCs from blood, taken 14 days before vaccination. The chain links TRBV3-1 to TRBJ2-3; 11 nucleotides match TRBD2. CDR3 nucleotide sequence: TGTGCCAGCAGGGTAGCGGGAGGGCCAGATACGCAGTATTTT. It codes for CASRVAGGPDTQYF.